The 9 T cell receptor beta chains presented below share a single source sample, sequenced in a study of monozygotic twins with inflammatory bowel disease. TCRdb reprocessed the 5' RACE reads and stores each CDR3 protein as one record, lacking DNA. The sample totals approximately 330,000 distinct CDR3 sequences. The sequenced sample consisted of blood. Receptors originate from a human donor with ulcerative colitis or Crohn's disease, or a healthy co-twin of an affected twin (not recorded which).

This chain joins TRBV24-1 and TRBJ1-1. Germline lookup yields CDR1 KGHDR and CDR2 SFDVKD. This CDR3 is 12 amino acids long. This CDR3 is CATSEKETEAFF.

V is TRBV5-1 and J is TRBJ2-1; TCRdb selects TRBD2, and the lack of DNA leaves this call unchecked. The CDR3 extends over 15 amino acids. Germline CDR1 SGHRS, CDR2 YFSETQ. CDR3 protein: CASSLSASLGNEQFF.

This chain links TRBV5-1 with TRBJ2-3; absent DNA, TCRdb's TRBD2 call cannot be checked. There are 15 residues in the CDR3. The V gene's germline CDR1 is SGHRS and CDR2 YFSETQ. CDR3 amino acids: CASSLIAGEDHTQYF.

The chain joins TRBV12-3 or TRBV12-4 to TRBJ2-3; the D call from TCRdb, TRBD1, cannot be confirmed without DNA. The CDR3 is 16 amino acids. CDR3 region: CASSIGQGVPSDTQYF.

The gene calls are TRBV15 and TRBJ2-7. Germline V lookup: CDR1 LNHNV, CDR2 YYDKDF (reference sequence). The CDR3 extends over 15 amino acids. The CDR3 spells CATSRDKGSLSEQYF. The variable domain in full, completed from reference TRBV15 and TRBJ2-7, reads DAMVIQNPRYQVTQFGKPVTLSCSQTLNHNVMYWYQQKSSQAPKLLFHYYDKDFNNEADTPDNFQSRRPNTSFCFLDIRSPGLGDTAMYLCATSRDKGSLSEQYFGPGTRLTVT.

The J gene is TRBJ1-2, the V gene TRBV20-1; TCRdb picks TRBD1, but there is no DNA to check that call. CDR1 is DFQATT and CDR2 is SNEGSKA in the germline V gene (reference sequence). There are 14 residues in the CDR3. This chain's CDR3 is CSARVISGGVGYTF.

This rearrangement joins TRBV7-9 to TRBJ2-1; TCRdb calls TRBD2, which cannot be checked without DNA. Germline assignment: CDR1 SEHNR and CDR2 FQNEAQ (reference sequence). The CDR3 length is 15 residues. This CDR3 is CASSLSLPSASIQFF.

This chain joins TRBV6-6 and TRBJ1-1. Germline V gives CDR1 MNHNY, CDR2 SVGAGI (reference sequence). The CDR3 is 12 amino acids. CDR3 sequence: CAIRWSNTEAFF.

CDR3 amino acids: CASNRVNTEAFF. The chain couples TRBV12-3 or TRBV12-4 to TRBJ1-1; TCRdb's D call, TRBD1, is unchecked because there is no DNA. There are 12 residues in the CDR3.